These 31 T cell receptor beta chains share one sample of origin, sequenced in a study of technical replicates of blood from a handful of donors. Only in-frame clones appear in the TCRdb table, and some are missing; sequencing was by immunoSEQ multiplex PCR. Counted here are over 70,000 clones, about 94% occurring once; the ten biggest clones make up 0.3% to 0.5%. Sequenced input: T cells isolated from PBMCs. Receptor source: a human donor in good health.

The chain is built from TRBV29-1 and TRBJ1-2; TRBD1 is a possible D gene (5 bases). The CDR3 has 16 amino acids. Germline CDR1 and CDR2: SQVTM and ANQGSEA. V was cut by 0 bases and J by 4 bases, with 18 bases left in between. This chain's CDR3 is CSVEDHWRGFGYGYTF. In nucleotides, the CDR3 is TGCAGCGTTGAAGATCATTGGAGGGGTTTCGGCTATGGCTACACCTTC.

The chain combines TRBV27 with TRBJ2-2, with D maybe TRBD2 (6 bases). The CDR3 has 15 amino acids. Germline V gene sequence: CDR1 MNHEY, CDR2 SMNVEV (reference sequence). V was pared by 5 bases and J by 4 bases, with 14 bases between. The CDR3 here is CASSAEGSGTGELFF. The DNA for the CDR3 is TGTGCCAGCAGTGCGGAGGGATCCGGCACCGGGGAGCTGTTTTTT.

The chain carries TRBV6-5 and TRBJ1-2; 7 bases match TRBD1. CDR1 and CDR2 (germline): MNHEY, SVGAGI. J was trimmed by 6 bases and V by 5 bases; bases with no gene match: 9. This CDR3 comprises 14 residues. CDR3 in DNA: TGTGCCAGCAGTCCTCGTTGGGACAGCGATGGCTACACCTTC. Its protein product is CASSPRWDSDGYTF.

The V gene is TRBV18, the J gene TRBJ1-1, with D unclear. V was clipped by 4 bases and J by 4 bases, with 7 bases between them. In germline, CDR1 is KGHSH, CDR2 LQKENI. This CDR3 comprises 12 residues. The CDR3 here is CASSLLSTEAFF. The CDR3 DNA reads TGTGCCAGCTCACTATTGAGCACTGAAGCTTTCTTT.

This clone showed up just a few times. The rearrangement joins TRBV21-1 to TRBJ2-2; the table gives TRBD2 as D, unverified against the DNA. TRBV21-1 is tagged as a pseudogene. CDR3 length: 16 amino acids. The CDR3 is CASSKDGGLGTGELFF. The CDR3 DNA reads as TGTGCCAGCAGCAAGGACGGGGGGCTAGGGACCGGGGAGCTGTTTTTT.

The chain is built from TRBV7-9 and TRBJ2-7; a weak D match, TRBD2 (5 bases). Germline V gene data show CDR1 as SEHNR and CDR2 as FQNEAQ (reference sequence). V was trimmed by 2 bases and J by 10 bases, leaving 12 bases between them. The CDR3 runs to 12 residues. CDR3 sequence: CASSLTTLAQYF. DNA for the CDR3: TGTGCCAGCAGCTTAACGACCCTAGCTCAGTACTTC.

The gene calls are TRBV6-5 and TRBJ2-7; no firm D call. The CDR3 contains 11 residues. V lost 4 bases and J 7 bases, leaving 8 bases between the germline ends. From germline, CDR1 is MNHEY and CDR2 SVGAGI. The CDR3: CASSSRQEQYF. The CDR3 nucleotides read TGTGCCAGCAGTTCCCGACAAGAGCAGTACTTC.

V is TRBV2 and J is TRBJ1-4; D gene uncertain. CDR3 length: 18 amino acids. V gave up 4 bases and J gave up 0 bases, with 18 bases separating them. Germline CDR1 and CDR2: SNHLY and FYNNEI. CDR3 nucleotide sequence: TGTGCCAGCAGTGTAGTAGGAGGGTCAGCCGCAACTAATGAAAAACTGTTTTTT. Translating gives CASSVVGGSAATNEKLFF.

This chain links TRBV10-3 with TRBJ2-7; 9 positions agree with TRBD1. CDR3 length equals 13 residues. Unmatched junction bases numbered 3, after V lost 4 bases and J lost 5 bases. Germline V gene sequence: CDR1 ENHRY, CDR2 SYGVKD. CDR3 in DNA: TGTGCCATCAGTGGGGACAGGGTCGACGAGCAGTACTTC. Encoded protein: CAISGDRVDEQYF.

The rearrangement joins TRBV18 to TRBJ2-7; D is perhaps TRBD1 (6 bases). Germline lookup yields CDR1 KGHSH and CDR2 LQKENI. The CDR3 totals 14 residues. The V end lost 5 bases, the J end lost 3 bases, and 14 bases lay between the germline ends. CDR3 sequence: CASSEQGRGYEQYF. CDR3 coding DNA: TGTGCCAGCTCAGAACAGGGACGGGGCTACGAGCAGTACTTC.

This clone occurred a few times. CDR3 sequence reads: CASSPANTGELFF. The CDR3 nucleotides read TGTGCCAGCTCTCCGGCGAACACCGGGGAGCTGTTTTTT. The rearrangement links TRBV18 to TRBJ2-2; D is undetermined. Trimming pared 6 bases from V and 0 bases from J, leaving 5 bases between. CDR1 is KGHSH, CDR2 LQKENI, per germline. CDR3 length: 13 residues.

V gene TRBV30 combines with J gene TRBJ1-3; no definite D call. Trimming took off 0 bases at V and 0 bases at J, with 12 bases between the two ends. The germline CDR1 and CDR2 sequences are GTSNPN and SVGIG (reference sequence). The CDR3 runs to 16 residues. This CDR3 is CAWSVEVLYSGNTIYF. DNA for the CDR3: TGTGCCTGGAGTGTAGAGGTTTTGTACTCTGGAAACACCATATATTTT.

The chain carries TRBV5-4 and TRBJ2-7, with a weak D call TRBD2 (6 bases). The germline V and J ends were trimmed by 2 bases and 6 bases, with 12 bases remaining between them. The CDR3 is made up of 13 amino acids. Germline V CDR1 and CDR2: SGHNT, YYREEE (reference sequence). DNA for the CDR3: TGTGCCAGCAGCTTAGGAGGGATCCCCGAGCAGTACTTC. This translates into CASSLGGIPEQYF.

The chain combines TRBV10-1 with TRBJ2-3; D gene unclear. With 1 base removed from V and 4 bases from J, the gap between germline ends came to 9 bases. The CDR3 is 14 amino acids. Per germline, CDR1 WNHNN and CDR2 SYGVQD (reference sequence). CDR3 protein: CASSELGGADTQYF. The CDR3, as DNA: TGCGCCAGCAGTGAGTTAGGCGGTGCAGATACGCAGTATTTT.

This clone has only a few counts. CDR3 in amino acids: CASSSRGYEKLFF. In nucleotides, the CDR3 is TGCGCCAGCAGCAGCAGAGGCTATGAAAAACTGTTTTTT. The rearrangement joins TRBV5-1 to TRBJ1-4; no clear D gene. This CDR3 has 13 amino acids. V was clipped by 4 bases and J by 6 bases, with 10 bases between them. Germline CDR1 SGHRS, CDR2 YFSETQ. The variable domain in full, with the rest retrieved from reference TRBV5-1 and TRBJ1-4, is KAGVTQTPRYLIKTRGQQVTLSCSPISGHRSVSWYQQTPGQGLQFLFEYFSETQRNKGNFPGRFSGRQFSNSRSEMNVSTLELGDSALYLCASSSRGYEKLFFGSGTQLSVL.

V is TRBV27 and J is TRBJ2-1; 13 bases are a match to TRBD2. V shed 6 bases, J shed 7 bases, and the junction held 6 bases outside the gene matches. CDR3 size: 15 residues. Germline CDR1 and CDR2: MNHEY and SMNVEV (reference sequence). The DNA for the CDR3 is TGTGCCAGCAGGAGGGGGACTAGCGGGAAAAATGAGCAGTTCTTC. This translates into CASRRGTSGKNEQFF.

V is TRBV30 and J is TRBJ2-1, with D perhaps matching TRBD2 (5 bases). Germline CDR1 and CDR2: GTSNPN and SVGIG (reference sequence). This CDR3 comprises 15 residues. Deletions cut 1 base from V and 0 bases from J, with 10 bases between. CDR3 DNA: TGTGCCTGGAGTGGTTCGGGGAACTCCTACAATGAGCAGTTCTTC. The encoded protein is CAWSGSGNSYNEQFF.

The chain couples TRBV5-4 to TRBJ1-5, with D perhaps TRBD1 (5 bases). The CDR3 covers 14 residues. V dropped 4 bases and J dropped 0 bases, with 8 bases sitting between them. Germline assignment: CDR1 SGHNT and CDR2 YYREEE (reference sequence). CDR3 region: CASSTQGSNQPQHF. The DNA for the CDR3 is TGTGCCAGCAGCACCCAGGGTAGCAATCAGCCCCAGCATTTT.

The chain uses TRBV11-2 and TRBJ2-7, with TRBD1 as a possible D gene (5 bases). V lost 3 bases, J lost 9 bases, and 18 bases lay in between. This CDR3 has 14 amino acids. CDR1 SGHAT and CDR2 FQNNGV come from the germline V gene. CDR3 protein: CASSFAGSKDMQYF. Written as DNA, the CDR3 is TGTGCCAGCAGCTTTGCAGGGTCGAAGGATATGCAGTACTTC.

J is TRBJ1-2 and V is TRBV4-3; TRBD1 might be the D (5 bases). Per germline, CDR1 LGHNA and CDR2 YSLEER. Trimming shortened V by 1 base and J by 10 bases, and 19 bases separated the two germline ends. The CDR3 is 15 residues long. CDR3 nucleotides: TGCGCCAGCAGCCAAGGATTGGGAGGGGTGCATATCTACACCTTC. This sequence encodes CASSQGLGGVHIYTF.

The rearrangement links TRBV5-8 to TRBJ1-2, with D uncertain. V was trimmed by 2 bases and J by 8 bases, leaving 7 bases between them. The CDR3 length is 11 residues. Germline V gene lookup returns CDR1 SGHTS and CDR2 YDEGEE. The CDR3 reads CASSFSQGYTF. In DNA form, the CDR3 reads TGTGCCAGCAGCTTTTCTCAGGGCTACACCTTC.

J is TRBJ1-2 and V is TRBV28; 10 nucleotides match TRBD1. The V segment lost 4 bases and the J segment 7 bases; nucleotides outside the gene matches: 9. The germline gives CDR1 MDHEN, CDR2 SYDVKM. This CDR3 contains 15 residues. The CDR3 region has the DNA TGTGCCAGCAGTTCCATTAGACAGGGGGCACGTGGCTACACCTTC. Translation gives CASSSIRQGARGYTF.

The chain carries TRBV5-4 and TRBJ2-5, with 9 bases identical to TRBD1. This CDR3 has 15 amino acids. Looked up from germline, CDR1 is SGHNT and CDR2 is YYREEE (reference sequence). V trimming: 4 bases; J trimming: 3 bases; junction bases outside the gene matches: 7. Here the CDR3 reads CASSPLRDREETQYF. The CDR3 nucleotides read TGTGCCAGCAGCCCGCTCCGGGACAGGGAAGAGACCCAGTACTTC.

The chain joins TRBV4-1 to TRBJ1-5; D not certain. V gave up 2 bases and J gave up 3 bases, with 8 bases separating them. The CDR3 has 14 amino acids. Germline values: CDR1 MGHRA, CDR2 YSYEKL. CDR3 sequence (DNA): TGCGCCAGCAGCCAACCGGGTATCAATCAGCCCCAGCATTTT. This gives the protein CASSQPGINQPQHF.

The table lists this clone with a count of one. J is TRBJ1-2 and V is TRBV5-6, with TRBD1 as a possible D gene (5 bases). Germline V gives CDR1 SGHDT, CDR2 YYEEEE. CDR3 size: 12 residues. V was cut by 4 bases and J by 8 bases, with 12 bases left in between. CDR3 protein: CASSLQDRGYTF. In nucleotides, the CDR3 is TGTGCCAGCAGCCTACAGGATCGGGGCTACACCTTC.

V is TRBV5-1 and J is TRBJ2-3; 10 bases match TRBD2. The V segment lost 1 base and the J segment 1 base; nucleotides outside the gene matches: 6. Germline CDR1 is SGHRS and CDR2 is YFSETQ. The CDR3 totals 17 residues. The CDR3 here is CASSLSSGSWGTDTQYF. The CDR3 bases are TGCGCCAGCAGCTTGTCTAGCGGGAGTTGGGGCACAGATACGCAGTATTTT.

The J gene is TRBJ1-3, the V gene TRBV9; a weak D match, TRBD1 (5 bases). In germline, CDR1 is SGDLS, CDR2 YYNGEE. This CDR3 comprises 14 residues. Trimming cost V 4 bases and J 4 bases, with 12 bases left between them. CDR3 DNA sequence: TGTGCCAGCAGCCGTACAGGTGAAGGAAACACCATATATTTT. Encoded protein: CASSRTGEGNTIYF.

The V call is TRBV5-1, the J call TRBJ2-5, with TRBD2 matching 11 bases. Germline CDR1 and CDR2: SGHRS and YFSETQ. Trimming cost V 5 bases and J 5 bases; bases outside gene matches: 11. The CDR3 loop spans 16 amino acids. The CDR3: CASSHRIAGGEETQYF. CDR3 sequence (DNA): TGCGCCAGCAGTCATAGAATAGCGGGAGGGGAGGAGACCCAGTACTTC.

The V and J genes are TRBV6-4 and TRBJ1-5, with D unclear. The germline V gene encodes CDR1 MRHNA and CDR2 SNTAGT. V lost 5 bases, J lost 0 bases, and 5 bases lay in between. CDR3 length: 13 amino acids. This chain's CDR3 is CASSPSSNQPQHF. CDR3 in DNA: TGTGCCAGCAGTCCCAGTAGCAATCAGCCCCAGCATTTT.

The J gene is TRBJ1-5, the V gene TRBV30, with TRBD1 identical over 9 bases. The CDR3 is made up of 13 amino acids. V trimming: 1 base; J trimming: 9 bases; junction bases outside the gene matches: 4. Germline CDR1 is GTSNPN and CDR2 is SVGIG (reference sequence). The DNA of the CDR3 is TGTGCCTGGAGTGGACAGGGGGGAAGGCCCCAGCATTTT. This gives the protein CAWSGQGGRPQHF.

This clone showed up just once. The chain recombines TRBV6-1 with TRBJ2-7; tentatively, D is TRBD1 (5 bases). V dropped 8 bases and J dropped 0 bases, with 8 bases sitting between them. The length of the CDR3 is 12 residues. Per the germline V gene, CDR1 is MNHNS and CDR2 is SASEGT. The CDR3 loop is CASRRVSYEQYF. The CDR3 bases are TGTGCCAGCCGCAGGGTCTCCTACGAGCAGTACTTC.